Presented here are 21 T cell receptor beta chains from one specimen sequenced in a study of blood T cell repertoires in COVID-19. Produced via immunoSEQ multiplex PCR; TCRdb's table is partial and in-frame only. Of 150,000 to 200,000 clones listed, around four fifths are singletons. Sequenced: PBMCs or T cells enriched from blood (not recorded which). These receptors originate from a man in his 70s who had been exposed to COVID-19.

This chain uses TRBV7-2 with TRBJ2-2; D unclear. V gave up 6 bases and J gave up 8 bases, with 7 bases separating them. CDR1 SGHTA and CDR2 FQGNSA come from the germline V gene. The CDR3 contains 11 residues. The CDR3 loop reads CASREPGELFF. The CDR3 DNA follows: TGTGCCAGCAGGGAGCCTGGGGAGCTGTTTTTT.

CDR3 region: CASSSGAHPYEQYF. Here the CDR3 DNA reads TGTGCCAGCAGTTCGGGAGCTCACCCCTACGAGCAGTACTTC. This sequence joins TRBV28 and TRBJ2-7; possible D gene TRBD2, 6 bases. CDR1 and CDR2 (germline): MDHEN, SYDVKM. V gave up 4 bases and J gave up 2 bases, with 12 bases separating them. The CDR3 is made up of 14 amino acids.

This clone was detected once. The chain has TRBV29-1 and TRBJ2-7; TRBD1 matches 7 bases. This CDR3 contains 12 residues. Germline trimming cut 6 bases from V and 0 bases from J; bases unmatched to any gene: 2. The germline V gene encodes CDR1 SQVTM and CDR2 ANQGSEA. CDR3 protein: CSVRQGSYEQYF. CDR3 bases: TGCAGCGTACGACAGGGCTCCTACGAGCAGTACTTC.

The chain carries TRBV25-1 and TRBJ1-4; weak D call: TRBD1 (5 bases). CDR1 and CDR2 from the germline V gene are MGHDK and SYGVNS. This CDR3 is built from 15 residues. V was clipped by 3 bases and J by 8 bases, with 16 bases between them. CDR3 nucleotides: TGTGCCAGCAGTGAGGGCGGGGGACGGAAAGAAAAACTGTTTTTT. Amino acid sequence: CASSEGGGRKEKLFF.

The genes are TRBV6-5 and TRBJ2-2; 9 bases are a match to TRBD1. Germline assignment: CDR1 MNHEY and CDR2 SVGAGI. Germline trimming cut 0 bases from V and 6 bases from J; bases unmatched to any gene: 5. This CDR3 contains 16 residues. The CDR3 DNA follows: TGTGCCAGCAGTTACTCTAGGACAGGGGTGCCCGGGGAGCTGTTTTTT. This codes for CASSYSRTGVPGELFF.

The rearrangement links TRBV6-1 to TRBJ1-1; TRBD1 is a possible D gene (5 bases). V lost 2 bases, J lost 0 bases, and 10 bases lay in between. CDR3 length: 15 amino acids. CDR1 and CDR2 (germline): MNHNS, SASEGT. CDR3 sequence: CASSESAGMNTEAFF. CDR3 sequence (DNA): TGTGCCAGCAGTGAATCAGCAGGGATGAACACTGAAGCTTTCTTT.

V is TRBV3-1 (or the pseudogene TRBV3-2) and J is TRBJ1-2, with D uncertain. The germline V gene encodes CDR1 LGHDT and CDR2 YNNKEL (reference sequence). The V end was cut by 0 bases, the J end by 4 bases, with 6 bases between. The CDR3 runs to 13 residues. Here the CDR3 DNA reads TGTGCCAGCAGCCAAGATGCCAGCTATGGCTACACCTTC. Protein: CASSQDASYGYTF.

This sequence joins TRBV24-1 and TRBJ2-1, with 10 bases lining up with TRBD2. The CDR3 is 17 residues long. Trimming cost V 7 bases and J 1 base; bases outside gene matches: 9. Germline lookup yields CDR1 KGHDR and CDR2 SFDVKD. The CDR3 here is CATRSSGSSGSYNEQFF. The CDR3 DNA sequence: TGTGCCACCAGATCTAGCGGGAGTTCGGGATCCTACAATGAGCAGTTCTTC.

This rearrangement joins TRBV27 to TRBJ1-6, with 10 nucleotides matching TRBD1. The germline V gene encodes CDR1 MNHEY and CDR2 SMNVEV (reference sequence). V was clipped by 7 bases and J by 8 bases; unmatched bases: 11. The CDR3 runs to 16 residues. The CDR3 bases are TGTGCCAGCACCTTCTCCGGGACAGGGGTAGATTCACCCCTCCACTTT. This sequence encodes CASTFSGTGVDSPLHF.

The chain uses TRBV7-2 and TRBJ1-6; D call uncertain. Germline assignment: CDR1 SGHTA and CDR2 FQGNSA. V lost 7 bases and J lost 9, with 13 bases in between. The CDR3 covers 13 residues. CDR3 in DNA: TGTGCCAGCACCCGTGAGCCGGGTTCACCCCTCCACTTT. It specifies CASTREPGSPLHF. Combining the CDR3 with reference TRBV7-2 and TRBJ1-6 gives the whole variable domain GAGVSQSPSNKVTEKGKDVELRCDPISGHTALYWYRQSLGQGLEFLIYFQGNSAPDKSGLPSDRFSAERTGGSVSTLTIQRTQQEDSAVYLCASTREPGSPLHFGNGTRLTVT.

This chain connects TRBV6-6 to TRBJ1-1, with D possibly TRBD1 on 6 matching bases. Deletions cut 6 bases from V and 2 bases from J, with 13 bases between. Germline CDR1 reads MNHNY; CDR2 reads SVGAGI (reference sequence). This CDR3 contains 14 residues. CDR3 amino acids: CASSHQGLNTEAFF. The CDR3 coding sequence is TGTGCCAGCAGCCACCAGGGGCTTAACACTGAAGCTTTCTTT.

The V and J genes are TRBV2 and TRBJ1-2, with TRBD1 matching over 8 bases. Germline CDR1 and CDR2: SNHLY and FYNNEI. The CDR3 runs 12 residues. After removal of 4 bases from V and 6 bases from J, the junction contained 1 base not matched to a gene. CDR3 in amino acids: CASSVQGDGYTF. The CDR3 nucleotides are TGTGCCAGCAGTGTACAGGGGGATGGCTACACCTTC.

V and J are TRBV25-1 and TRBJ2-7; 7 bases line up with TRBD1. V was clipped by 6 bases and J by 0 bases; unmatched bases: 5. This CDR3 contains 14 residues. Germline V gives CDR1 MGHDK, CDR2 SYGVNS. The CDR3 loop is CASRETGYSYEQYF. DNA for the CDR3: TGTGCCAGCAGGGAGACAGGGTACTCCTACGAGCAGTACTTC.

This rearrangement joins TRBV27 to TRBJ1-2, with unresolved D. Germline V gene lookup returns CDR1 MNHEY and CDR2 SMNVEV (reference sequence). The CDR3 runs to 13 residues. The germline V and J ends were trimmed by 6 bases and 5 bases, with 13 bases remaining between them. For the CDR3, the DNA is TGTGCCAGCAGCCGCCTAGGTGTTTATGGCTACACCTTC. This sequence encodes CASSRLGVYGYTF.

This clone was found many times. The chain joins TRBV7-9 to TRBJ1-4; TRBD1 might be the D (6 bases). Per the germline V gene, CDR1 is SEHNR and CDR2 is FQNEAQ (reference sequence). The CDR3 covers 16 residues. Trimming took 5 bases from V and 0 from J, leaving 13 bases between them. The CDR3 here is CASSLQGLATNEKLFF. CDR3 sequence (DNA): TGTGCCAGCAGCCTCCAGGGGCTTGCAACTAATGAAAAACTGTTTTTT.

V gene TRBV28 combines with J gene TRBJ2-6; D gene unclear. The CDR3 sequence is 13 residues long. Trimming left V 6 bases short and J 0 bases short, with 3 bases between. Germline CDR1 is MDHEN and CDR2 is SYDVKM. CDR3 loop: CASRYSGANVLTF. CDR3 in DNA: TGTGCCAGCAGATACTCTGGGGCCAACGTCCTGACTTTC.

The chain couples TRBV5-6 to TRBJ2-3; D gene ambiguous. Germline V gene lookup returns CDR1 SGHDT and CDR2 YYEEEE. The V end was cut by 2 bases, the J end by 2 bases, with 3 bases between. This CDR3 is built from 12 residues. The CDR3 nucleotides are TGTGCCAGCAGCTTATACACAGATACGCAGTATTTT. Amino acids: CASSLYTDTQYF.

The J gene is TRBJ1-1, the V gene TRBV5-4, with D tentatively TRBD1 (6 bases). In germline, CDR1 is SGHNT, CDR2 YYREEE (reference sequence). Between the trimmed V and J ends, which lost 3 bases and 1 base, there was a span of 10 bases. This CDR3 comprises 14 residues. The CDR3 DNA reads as TGTGCCAGCAGCTCGGGACACTGGAACACTGAAGCTTTCTTT. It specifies CASSSGHWNTEAFF.

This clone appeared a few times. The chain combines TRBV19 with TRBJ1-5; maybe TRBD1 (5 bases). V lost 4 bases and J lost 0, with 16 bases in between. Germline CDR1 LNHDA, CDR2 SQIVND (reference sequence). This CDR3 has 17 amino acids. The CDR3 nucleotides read TGTGCCAGTAGTACGACATGGGGGGGGAATAGCAATCAGCCCCAGCATTTT. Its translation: CASSTTWGGNSNQPQHF.

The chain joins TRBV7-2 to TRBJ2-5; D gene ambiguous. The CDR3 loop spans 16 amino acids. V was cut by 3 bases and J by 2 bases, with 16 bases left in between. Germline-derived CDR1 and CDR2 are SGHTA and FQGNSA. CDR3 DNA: TGTGCCAGCAGCTTTACTCACTCCCGATTACAAGAGACCCAGTACTTC. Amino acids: CASSFTHSRLQETQYF.

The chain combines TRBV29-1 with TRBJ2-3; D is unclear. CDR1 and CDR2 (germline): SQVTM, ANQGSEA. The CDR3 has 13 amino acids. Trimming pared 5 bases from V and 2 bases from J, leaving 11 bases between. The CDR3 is CSVFKRPTDTQYF. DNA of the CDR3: TGCAGCGTTTTTAAGCGTCCCACAGATACGCAGTATTTT.